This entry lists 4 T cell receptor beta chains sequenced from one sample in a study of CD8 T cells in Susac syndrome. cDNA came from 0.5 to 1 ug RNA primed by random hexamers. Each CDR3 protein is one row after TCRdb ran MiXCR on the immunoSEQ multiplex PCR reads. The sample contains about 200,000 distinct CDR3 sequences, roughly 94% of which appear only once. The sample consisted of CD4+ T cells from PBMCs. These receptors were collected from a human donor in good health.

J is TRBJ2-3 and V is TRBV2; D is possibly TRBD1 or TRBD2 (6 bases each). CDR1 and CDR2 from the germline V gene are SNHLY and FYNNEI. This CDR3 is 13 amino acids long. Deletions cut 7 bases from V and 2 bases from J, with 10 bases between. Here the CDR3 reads CASNGGLTDTQYF. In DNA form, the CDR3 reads TGTGCCAGCAATGGGGGGCTCACAGATACGCAGTATTTT.

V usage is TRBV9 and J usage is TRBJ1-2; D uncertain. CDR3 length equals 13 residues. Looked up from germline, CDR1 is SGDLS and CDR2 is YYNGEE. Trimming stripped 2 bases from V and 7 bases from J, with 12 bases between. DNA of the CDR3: TGTGCCAGCAGCGTCAGCCCAAACAGTGGCTACACCTTC. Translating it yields CASSVSPNSGYTF.

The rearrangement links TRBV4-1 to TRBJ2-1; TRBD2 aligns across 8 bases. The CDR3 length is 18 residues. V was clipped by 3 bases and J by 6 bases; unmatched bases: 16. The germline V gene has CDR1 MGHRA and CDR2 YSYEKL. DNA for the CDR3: TGCGCCAGCAGCCATAGTTCGGTAGTCGGGACTAGTTCCAATGAGCAGTTCTTC. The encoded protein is CASSHSSVVGTSSNEQFF.

CDR3 in DNA: TGCAGTGCCCGTCCGGGACAGGGAATTGGCTACACCTTC. It encodes CSARPGQGIGYTF. The chain is built from TRBV20-1 and TRBJ1-2, with 9 nucleotides matching TRBD1. Germline V CDR1 and CDR2: DFQATT, SNEGSKA (reference sequence). The CDR3 contains 13 residues. With V trimmed by 6 bases and J by 7 bases, 9 bases remained unmatched.